The source of this TCR beta chain is a study of blood T cell repertoires in COVID-19 (TCRdb year 2020). In the study overall: The collaborator samples originated in the United States, Italy and Spain and spanned the acute and convalescent phases of COVID-19. The material from the prospective study consisted of cDNA or gDNA derived from T cells, B-cell-depleted T cells, or PBMCs. Subjects who had been exposed to COVID-19, were actively infected with it, or had recovered from it provided the deeply sampled blood TCRbeta repertoires that made up the dataset. A freely available public database, intended as a resource for researchers studying the immune response to SARS-CoV-2, is where the repertoires were released. Samples came from the ongoing ImmuneRACE study (first 160 participants) plus 1,254 subjects from 6 global collaborators. A de-identified subject ID, COVID-19 status, age in years and sex were almost always included in the sample metadata. Where available, HLA class I and class II types were taken from metadata supplied by the sample provider and were not determined by assay-based typing.

On the study overall, not on this receptor specifically: How much clinical and demographic metadata was included differed by source and by participant, and the metadata was provided uncurated.

The CDR3 runs 17 residues from the cysteine to the phenylalanine. The sequence is cut down to CDR3 DNA, 51 bases in frame from base 1. V trim: 2 bases; J trim: 6 bases; unmatched bases: 11. Via the germline V gene, CDR1 is KGHDR and CDR2 SFDVKD. Points on this clone: Its specific antigen is unknown. Per-nucleotide qualities are absent, and no much larger clonotype sits a single base away.

At one collaborating source in Seattle, patients were enrolled during active infection and were followed longitudinally through the course of disease. The collaborating institutions used their own protocols to collect whole blood in K2EDTA tubes. Collaborator samples were shipped for TCRbeta analysis as frozen whole blood, isolated PBMCs, or DNA extracted from either sample type. The immunoSEQ Assay, a bias-controlled multiplex PCR, was used to amplify TCRbeta CDR3 regions from genomic DNA. The study's processing was this. The number of nucleated cells in each sample was estimated from the amplification of reference gene primers within the assay. Sequence reads were collapsed and filtered to measure the absolute abundance of every unique TCRbeta CDR3 rearrangement. For each sample, productive Simpson clonality was calculated by taking the square root of Simpson's diversity index across productive rearrangements. TCRdb carries this immuneACCESS record with in-frame sequences only. Its versions omit some clonotypes, under half of them owing to an unresolved V gene in the studies checked, with the rest unexplained. D and trimming come from the DNA, and the V and J calls and clone size come from that table. For this sample the table gives over 250,000 clones, of which about 88% were detected only once. The ten largest clonotypes hold approximately 14% of the sample.

The sample was peripheral blood. The chain is assembled from TRBV24-1 and TRBJ1-2, with 10 middle bases fitting TRBD1. This receptor was obtained from a woman in her seventies with COVID-19, enrolled during active disease. DNA sequence: TGTGCCACCAGTGATTCCGCGGGACAGGGGCAATTGGATGGCTACACCTTC. Its product reads: CATSDSAGQGQLDGYTF.